The clone carrying this TCR beta chain was seen more than once but under ten times. Its antigen is not known. This sample was taken from a study of post-analysis software for immune sequencing data. For the study at large: Disease trajectories encompassed relapsing-remitting, secondary progressive and progressive-relapsing multiple sclerosis. General observations from the study: In patients, TRBV5-6, TRBV5-1 and TRBV20-1 belonged to roughly 5 TRBV segments found more frequently than in controls. Samples from one preparation batch, clustered by F measure, grouped strongly together. Among multiple sclerosis patients, normalized Chao1 diversity was significantly below that of controls.

Unique molecular identifiers featured in each of the TCR beta cDNA libraries. Roughly 510,000 cDNA molecules were recovered from an input of roughly 0.85 to 10 million T cells. TCRdb fed the PCR reads into MiXCR, producing one record per CDR3 protein. The sample has fewer than 850,000 distinct CDR3 sequences; just under 30% are singletons. V lost 4 bases, J lost 3 bases, and 19 bases lay in between. CDR1 and CDR2 from the germline V gene are SGHDT and YYEEEE. The CDR3 is 17 amino acids. The receptor was isolated from a girl aged 5-17 years with multiple sclerosis. V and J are TRBV5-6 and TRBJ1-4, with D maybe TRBD1 (6 bases). The sample taken for sequencing was blood. This CDR3 is CASSVGQIYPSNEKLFF. The DNA for the CDR3 is TGTGCCAGCAGCGTAGGACAGATATACCCATCTAATGAAAAACTGTTTTTT.